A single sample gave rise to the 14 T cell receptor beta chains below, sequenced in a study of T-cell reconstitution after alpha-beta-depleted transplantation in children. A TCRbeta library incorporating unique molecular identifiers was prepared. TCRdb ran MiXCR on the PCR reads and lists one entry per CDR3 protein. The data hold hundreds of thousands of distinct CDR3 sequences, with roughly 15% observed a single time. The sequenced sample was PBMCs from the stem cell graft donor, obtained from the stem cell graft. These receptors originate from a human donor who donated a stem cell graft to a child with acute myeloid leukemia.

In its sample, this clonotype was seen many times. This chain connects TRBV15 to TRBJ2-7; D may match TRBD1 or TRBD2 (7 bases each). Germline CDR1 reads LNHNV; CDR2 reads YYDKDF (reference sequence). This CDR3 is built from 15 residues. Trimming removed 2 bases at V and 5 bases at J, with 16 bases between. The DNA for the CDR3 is TGTGCCACCAGCAGATGGGAGGGGGCGATGAACGAGCAGTACTTC. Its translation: CATSRWEGAMNEQYF.

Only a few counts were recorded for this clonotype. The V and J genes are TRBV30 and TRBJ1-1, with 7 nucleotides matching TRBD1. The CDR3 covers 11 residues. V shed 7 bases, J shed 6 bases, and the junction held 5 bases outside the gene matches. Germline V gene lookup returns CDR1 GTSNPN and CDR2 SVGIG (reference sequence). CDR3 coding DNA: TGTGCCTTACAGGGGATCCCTGAAGCTTTCTTT. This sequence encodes CALQGIPEAFF.

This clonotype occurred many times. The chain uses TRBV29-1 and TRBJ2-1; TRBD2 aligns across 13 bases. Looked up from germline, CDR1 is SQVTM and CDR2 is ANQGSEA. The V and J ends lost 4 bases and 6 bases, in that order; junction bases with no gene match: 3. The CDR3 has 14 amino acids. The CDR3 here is CSVGTSGGGNEQFF. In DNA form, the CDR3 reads TGCAGCGTTGGGACTAGCGGGGGTGGCAATGAGCAGTTCTTC.

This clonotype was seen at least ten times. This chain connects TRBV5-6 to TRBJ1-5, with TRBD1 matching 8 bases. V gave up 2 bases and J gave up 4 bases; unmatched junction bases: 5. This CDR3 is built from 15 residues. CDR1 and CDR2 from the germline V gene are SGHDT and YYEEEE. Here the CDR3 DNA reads TGTGCCAGCAGCTTCGGACAGGGCCGAAATCAGCCCCAGCATTTT. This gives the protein CASSFGQGRNQPQHF.

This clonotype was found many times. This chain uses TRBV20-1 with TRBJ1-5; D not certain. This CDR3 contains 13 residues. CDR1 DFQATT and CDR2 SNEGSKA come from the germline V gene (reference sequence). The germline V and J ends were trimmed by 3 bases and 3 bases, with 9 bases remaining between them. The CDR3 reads CSARGQINQPQHF. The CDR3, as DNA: TGCAGTGCTAGGGGCCAGATCAATCAGCCCCAGCATTTT.

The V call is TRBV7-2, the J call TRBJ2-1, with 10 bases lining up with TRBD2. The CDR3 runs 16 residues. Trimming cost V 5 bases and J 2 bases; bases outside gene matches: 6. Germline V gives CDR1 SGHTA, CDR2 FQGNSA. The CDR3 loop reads CASSAVLAGAYNEQFF. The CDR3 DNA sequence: TGTGCCAGCAGCGCCGTCCTAGCGGGGGCCTACAATGAGCAGTTCTTC.

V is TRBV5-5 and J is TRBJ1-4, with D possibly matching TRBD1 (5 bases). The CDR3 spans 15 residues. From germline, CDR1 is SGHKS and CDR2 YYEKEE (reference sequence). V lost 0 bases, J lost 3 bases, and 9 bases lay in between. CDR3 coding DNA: TGTGCCAGCAGCTTGGAGGGGAGGCCTAATGAAAAACTGTTTTTT. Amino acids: CASSLEGRPNEKLFF.

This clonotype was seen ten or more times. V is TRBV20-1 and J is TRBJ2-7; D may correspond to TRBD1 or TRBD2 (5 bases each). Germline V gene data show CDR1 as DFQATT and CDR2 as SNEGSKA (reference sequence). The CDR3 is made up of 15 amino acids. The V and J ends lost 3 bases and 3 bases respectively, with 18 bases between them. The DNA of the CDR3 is TGCAGTGCTAGGAGGGGAGAGTCCAAGCTCTACGAGCAGTACTTC. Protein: CSARRGESKLYEQYF.

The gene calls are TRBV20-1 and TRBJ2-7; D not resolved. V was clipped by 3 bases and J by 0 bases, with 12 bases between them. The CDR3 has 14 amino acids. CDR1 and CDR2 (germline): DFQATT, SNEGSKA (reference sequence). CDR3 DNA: TGCAGTGCTAGCCCCGGAGTACGCTCCTACGAGCAGTACTTC. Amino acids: CSASPGVRSYEQYF.

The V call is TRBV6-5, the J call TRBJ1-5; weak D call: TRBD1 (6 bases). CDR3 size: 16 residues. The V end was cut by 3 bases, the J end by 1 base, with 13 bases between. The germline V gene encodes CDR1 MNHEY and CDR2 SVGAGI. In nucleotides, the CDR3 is TGTGCCAGCAGTTATCTCAGGGGCCAAAGCAATCAGCCCCAGCATTTT. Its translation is CASSYLRGQSNQPQHF.

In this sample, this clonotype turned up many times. The CDR3 DNA is TGTGCCAGCAGCCAACTAGGACAGCCGGGAGGGACCCTCCACTTT. The encoded protein is CASSQLGQPGGTLHF. The gene calls are TRBV11-2 and TRBJ1-6, with D tentatively TRBD1 (6 bases). V lost 5 bases, J lost 14 bases, and 22 bases lay in between. This CDR3 region has 15 residues. The germline V gene has CDR1 SGHAT and CDR2 FQNNGV.

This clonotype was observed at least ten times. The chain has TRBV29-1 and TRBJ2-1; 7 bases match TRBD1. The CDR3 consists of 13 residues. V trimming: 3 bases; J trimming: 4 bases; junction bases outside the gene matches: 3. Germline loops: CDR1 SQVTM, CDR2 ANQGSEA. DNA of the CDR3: TGCAGCGTTGACGGGGACAGTTACAATGAGCAGTTCTTC. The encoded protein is CSVDGDSYNEQFF.

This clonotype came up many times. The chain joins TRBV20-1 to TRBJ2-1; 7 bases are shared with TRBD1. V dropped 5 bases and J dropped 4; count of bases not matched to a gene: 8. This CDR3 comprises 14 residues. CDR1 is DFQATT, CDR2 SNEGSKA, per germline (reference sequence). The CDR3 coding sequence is TGCAGTGCTTACAGGGGCCTGAGATACAATGAGCAGTTCTTC. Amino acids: CSAYRGLRYNEQFF.

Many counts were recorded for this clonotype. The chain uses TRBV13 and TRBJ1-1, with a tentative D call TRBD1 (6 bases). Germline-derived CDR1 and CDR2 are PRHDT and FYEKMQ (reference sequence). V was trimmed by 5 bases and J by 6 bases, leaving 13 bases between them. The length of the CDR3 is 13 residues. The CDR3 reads CASSPQGSAEAFF. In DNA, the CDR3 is TGTGCCAGCAGCCCTCAGGGGTCGGCTGAAGCTTTCTTT.